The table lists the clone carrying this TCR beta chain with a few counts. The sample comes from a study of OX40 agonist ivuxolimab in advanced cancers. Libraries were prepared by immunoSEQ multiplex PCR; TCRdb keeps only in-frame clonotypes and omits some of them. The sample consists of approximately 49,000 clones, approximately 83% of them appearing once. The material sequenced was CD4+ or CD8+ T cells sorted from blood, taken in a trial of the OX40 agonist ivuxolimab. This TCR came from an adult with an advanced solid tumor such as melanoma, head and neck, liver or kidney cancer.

The CDR3: CASSQAALSLTMVTQYF. The DNA for the CDR3 is TGCGCCAGCAGCCAAGCGGCCCTATCCCTTACCATGGTTACGCAGTATTTT. The V gene is TRBV4-1, the J gene TRBJ2-3; D uncertain. Looked up from germline, CDR1 is MGHRA and CDR2 is YSYEKL. This CDR3 region has 17 residues. V was trimmed by 1 base and J by 8 bases, leaving 22 bases between them.